This T cell receptor beta chain was obtained from a study of Graves' ophthalmopathy and Graves' hyperthyroidism. Points from the study as a whole: Blood shared most expanded thyroid clonotypes above 0.001 frequency.

Diagnosis was based on clinical symptoms, serum thyroxine, TRAb, thyroid ultrasound and orbital computed tomography. Notes on this clonotype: No antigen is known for it.

RNA served as the template for amplifying TCR beta CDR3 regions. Second-round multiplex PCR came after a first-round RT-PCR that employed HTBI primers. TCRdb reprocessed the multiplex PCR reads with MiXCR, giving one entry per CDR3 protein. The sample gives around 1,200,000 distinct CDR3 sequences, around a third of which show up once; around 10% is in the top ten. The CDR3 totals 14 residues. J was trimmed by 7 bases and V by 3 bases; bases with no gene match: 6. CDR1 is SGHRS and CDR2 is YFSETQ in the germline V gene. The sequenced material came from peripheral blood or thyroid tissue (not recorded which). The chain uses TRBV5-1 and TRBJ1-4, with 7 bases lining up with TRBD1. This clonotype was sampled from an adult man with Graves' hyperthyroidism. This CDR3 is CASSSPGGSEKLFF. CDR3 nucleotide sequence: TGCGCCAGCAGCTCCCCAGGGGGAAGTGAAAAACTGTTTTTT.